This T cell receptor (beta chain) was identified during a study of spatial heterogeneity in lung cancer. Study-level background: More than eight raw reads, on average, carried each unique TCR and UMI combination.

Time point denoted: sample taken at primary tumor resection. Unsorted whole RNA of tumor, nontumor lung or frozen PBMC was sequenced. There were 72 donors, all of them untreated patients with early-stage non-small cell lung cancer. The sample holds a few counts of this clonotype. Every TCR cDNA molecule bore its own unique molecular identifier. TCRdb reprocessed the 5' RACE reads via MiXCR and lists one record per CDR3 protein. This sample has tens of thousands of distinct CDR3 sequences, with about an eighth found just once. Trimming removed 5 bases from V and 4 bases from J; junction bases left unmatched: 4. The CDR3 is made up of 15 amino acids. Germline V gene data show CDR1 as MNHEY and CDR2 as SVGAGI.

This sample comprised PBMCs, obtained at surgery. The genes are TRBV6-5 and TRBJ2-7; 14 nucleotides line up with TRBD2. The clonotype was recovered from a male donor with early-stage non-small cell lung cancer. CDR3 protein: CASSRLAGGPYEQYF. CDR3 sequence (DNA): TGTGCCAGCAGTCGACTAGCGGGAGGGCCGTACGAGCAGTACTTC.